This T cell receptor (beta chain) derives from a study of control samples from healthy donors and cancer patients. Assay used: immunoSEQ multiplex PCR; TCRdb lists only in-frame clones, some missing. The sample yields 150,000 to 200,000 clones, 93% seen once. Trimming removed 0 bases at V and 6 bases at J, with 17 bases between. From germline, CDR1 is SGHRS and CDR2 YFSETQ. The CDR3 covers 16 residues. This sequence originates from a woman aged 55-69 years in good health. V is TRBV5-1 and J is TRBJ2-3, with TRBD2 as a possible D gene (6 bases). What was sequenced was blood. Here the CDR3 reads CASSLVSRGIGDTQYF. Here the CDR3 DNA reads TGCGCCAGCAGCTTGGTGTCGCGGGGTATAGGGGATACGCAGTATTTT.